This T cell receptor beta chain was recovered during a study of OX40 agonist ivuxolimab in advanced cancers. With V trimmed by 3 bases and J by 4 bases, 11 bases remained unmatched. The CDR3 totals 16 residues. Germline loops: CDR1 SGHTA, CDR2 FQGNSA. As to this clone: What it binds is not known.

Findings and limits, study-wide: The antigens recognized by the expanded peripheral T cells, that is their antigen specificity, were not determined.

The method was immunoSEQ multiplex PCR; TCRdb's version includes in-frame clones alone and lacks a portion of them. The table shows about 53,000 clones, with roughly 90% occurring only once. The TCR was taken from an adult with an advanced solid tumor such as melanoma, head and neck, liver or kidney cancer. J is TRBJ2-5 and V is TRBV7-2; TRBD2 aligns across 7 bases. Sample: CD4+ or CD8+ T cells sorted from blood, taken in a trial of the OX40 agonist ivuxolimab. The CDR3 sequence is CASSLWTRSVGETQYF. The CDR3 bases are TGTGCCAGCAGCTTGTGGACTAGGAGTGTAGGAGAGACCCAGTACTTC.